One sample yielded the 23 T cell receptor beta chains listed below, sequenced in a study of T-cell reconstitution after alpha-beta-depleted transplantation in children. This sample's TCRbeta library carried unique molecular identifier barcodes. TCRdb processed the PCR reads anew with MiXCR; each CDR3 protein has one entry. The sample gives just under 550,000 distinct CDR3 sequences, about 16% of which show up once; 2.5% to 4% is in the top ten. The specimen comprised PBMCs from the stem cell graft donor, sampled from the stem cell graft. These receptors originate from a human donor who donated a stem cell graft to a child with acute lymphoblastic leukemia.

The chain employs TRBV5-1 and TRBJ2-5; D uncertain. The germline CDR1 and CDR2 sequences are SGHRS and YFSETQ. There are 15 residues in the CDR3. Trimming left V 4 bases short and J 2 bases short, with 15 bases between. The CDR3 sequence is CASSKPGGQQETQYF. Here the CDR3 DNA reads TGCGCCAGCAGCAAGCCAGGTGGGCAGCAAGAGACCCAGTACTTC. The variable domain in full, with the rest retrieved from reference TRBV5-1 and TRBJ2-5, is KAGVTQTPRYLIKTRGQQVTLSCSPISGHRSVSWYQQTPGQGLQFLFEYFSETQRNKGNFPGRFSGRQFSNSRSEMNVSTLELGDSALYLCASSKPGGQQETQYFGPGTRLLVL.

The rearrangement joins TRBV7-9 to TRBJ2-3; TRBD2 matches at 11 bases. The CDR3 totals 15 residues. V lost 6 bases and J lost 8; bases outside the gene matches: 10. The V gene's germline CDR1 is SEHNR and CDR2 FQNEAQ (reference sequence). This CDR3 is CASRQLAGEGVTQYF. CDR3 sequence (DNA): TGTGCCAGCAGACAACTAGCGGGAGAGGGAGTTACGCAGTATTTT.

This clonotype showed up just a few times. The CDR3 is CASSYGSDRAYNEQFF. CDR3 DNA sequence: TGTGCCAGCAGTTACGGGTCGGACAGGGCCTACAATGAGCAGTTCTTC. The rearrangement links TRBV6-5 to TRBJ2-1, with TRBD1 matching 8 bases. The germline CDR1 and CDR2 sequences are MNHEY and SVGAGI. V dropped 2 bases and J dropped 2; count of bases not matched to a gene: 5. This CDR3 is 16 amino acids long.

The V call is TRBV9, the J call TRBJ2-2; a possible D gene is TRBD1 (6 bases). Germline V gives CDR1 SGDLS, CDR2 YYNGEE. The CDR3 covers 14 residues. Trimming pared 1 base from V and 4 bases from J, leaving 8 bases between. CDR3 amino acids: CASSVLGGTGELFF. The CDR3, as DNA: TGTGCCAGCAGCGTATTAGGGGGCACCGGGGAGCTGTTTTTT.

In its sample, this clonotype was seen a few times. V is TRBV6-5 and J is TRBJ2-7; perhaps TRBD2 as D (6 bases). Trimming cost V 0 bases and J 2 bases, with 11 bases left between them. Per the germline V gene, CDR1 is MNHEY and CDR2 is SVGAGI. The CDR3 spans 15 residues. The CDR3 here is CASSYSLAVTYEQYF. The CDR3 region has the DNA TGTGCCAGCAGTTACTCCTTAGCGGTAACCTACGAGCAGTACTTC.

The genes are TRBV12-3 or TRBV12-4 and TRBJ2-6; no clear D gene. The ends were cut back, 1 base at V and 2 bases at J, with 9 bases in the middle. The CDR3 is made up of 16 amino acids. CDR3 amino acids: CASSLEWKTGANVLTF. DNA for the CDR3: TGTGCCAGCAGTTTAGAGTGGAAAACTGGGGCCAACGTCCTGACTTTC.

This clonotype occurred a few times. The conserved phenylalanine or tryptophan normally closing the CDR3 is absent here, so this likely arose from a read error. This chain links TRBV29-1 with TRBJ1-1; D is possibly TRBD1 (5 bases). The CDR3 totals 11 residues. The V end was cut by 2 bases, the J end by 4 bases, with 5 bases between. Germline CDR1 and CDR2: SQVTM and ANQGSEA. For the CDR3, the DNA is TGCAGCGTTGAACAGGGCACTGAAGCTTTCCTT. As protein: CSVEQGTEAFL.

The gene calls are TRBV2 and TRBJ2-7; D tentatively fits TRBD1 or TRBD2 (5 bases each). The CDR3 has 16 amino acids. Trimming took 9 bases from V and 2 from J, leaving 23 bases between them. In germline, CDR1 is SNHLY, CDR2 FYNNEI. CDR3 DNA sequence: TGTGCCAGAGCGAGAAGGGCCGGGACCTCCGCCTACGAGCAGTACTTC. As protein: CARARRAGTSAYEQYF.

CDR3 sequence (DNA): TGTGCCAGCAGCTTAATCGCCAGGATTTTTCAGCCCCAGCATTTT. Amino acid sequence: CASSLIARIFQPQHF. The genes are TRBV7-2 and TRBJ1-5; D remains ambiguous. Germline V CDR1 and CDR2: SGHTA, FQGNSA. This CDR3 is built from 15 residues. V gave up 2 bases and J gave up 6 bases, with 14 bases separating them.

This clonotype was counted only a few times. V is TRBV9 and J is TRBJ2-6; D not resolved. V lost 4 bases and J lost 4, with 9 bases in between. This CDR3 is built from 14 residues. From germline, CDR1 is SGDLS and CDR2 YYNGEE. DNA for the CDR3: TGTGCCAGCAGCCCAAGTACCGGGGCCAACGTCCTGACTTTC. It specifies CASSPSTGANVLTF.

This clonotype came up a few times. This chain uses TRBV7-9 with TRBJ2-7; D perhaps matches TRBD2 (6 bases). The CDR3 loop spans 16 amino acids. V lost 0 bases and J 4 bases, leaving 16 bases between the germline ends. Germline lookup yields CDR1 SEHNR and CDR2 FQNEAQ (reference sequence). The CDR3 coding sequence is TGTGCCAGCAGCTTAGCCGCCGGGACTCCGAGTTACGAGCAGTACTTC. Translated, it gives CASSLAAGTPSYEQYF.

The chain uses TRBV11-2 and TRBJ2-3; D is possibly TRBD2 (6 bases). The CDR3 has 15 residues. V lost 7 bases, J lost 1 base, and 15 bases lay in between. Germline V gives CDR1 SGHAT, CDR2 FQNNGV. The CDR3: CASTYGTSGTDTQYF. As DNA, the CDR3 is TGTGCCAGCACCTACGGGACTTCAGGCACAGATACGCAGTATTTT.

This chain joins TRBV20-1 and TRBJ1-1, with D maybe TRBD1 (6 bases). Germline values: CDR1 DFQATT, CDR2 SNEGSKA (reference sequence). This CDR3 comprises 11 residues. Here the CDR3 DNA reads TGCATGGGACACTTGAACACTGAAGCTTTCTTT. Its translation: CMGHLNTEAFF.

The chain combines TRBV3-1 with TRBJ1-2; weak D call: TRBD1 (5 bases). The CDR3 has 16 amino acids. Germline CDR1 reads LGHDT; CDR2 reads YNNKEL (reference sequence). V was shortened by 4 bases and J by 4 bases, with 19 bases between the two germline ends. The CDR3 region has the DNA TGTGCCAGCAGCCCGGTAGGGGCAGGGAAATCCTATGGCTACACCTTC. Encoded protein: CASSPVGAGKSYGYTF.

This sequence joins TRBV27 and TRBJ1-5; D gene ambiguous. This CDR3 has 12 amino acids. Germline V gene lookup returns CDR1 MNHEY and CDR2 SMNVEV (reference sequence). Between the trimmed V and J ends, which lost 4 bases and 11 bases, there was a span of 12 bases. CDR3 DNA sequence: TGTGCCAGCAGTTCACCCACTGAGGCCCAGCATTTT. Protein product: CASSSPTEAQHF.

This clonotype appeared many times. The CDR3 nucleotides are TGCGCCAGCAGCGAGGGACAGAGCACAGATACGCAGTATTTT. As protein: CASSEGQSTDTQYF. The chain links TRBV5-1 to TRBJ2-3; 7 bases agree with TRBD1. This CDR3 region has 14 residues. From germline, CDR1 is SGHRS and CDR2 YFSETQ. J gave up 0 bases and V 4 bases, and 2 bases lay outside the gene matches.

This clonotype was seen a handful of times. The chain is built from TRBV5-1 and TRBJ1-5, with D unclear. Germline loops: CDR1 SGHRS, CDR2 YFSETQ. This CDR3 contains 18 residues. V was clipped by 1 base and J by 2 bases, with 19 bases between them. The CDR3 protein is CASSLKVLKKVRNQPQHF. In DNA, the CDR3 is TGCGCCAGCAGCTTGAAGGTTCTTAAAAAAGTCCGCAATCAGCCCCAGCATTTT. Together with reference TRBV5-1 and TRBJ1-5, the CDR3 gives the full variable domain: KAGVTQTPRYLIKTRGQQVTLSCSPISGHRSVSWYQQTPGQGLQFLFEYFSETQRNKGNFPGRFSGRQFSNSRSEMNVSTLELGDSALYLCASSLKVLKKVRNQPQHFGDGTRLSIL.

CDR3 in DNA: TGTGCCAGCAGCTTAGGGCTGGCGGCCCGGTTACCCTACGAGCAGTACTTC. Its translation: CASSLGLAARLPYEQYF. The chain links TRBV7-9 to TRBJ2-7; D remains ambiguous. With 1 base removed from V and 2 bases from J, the gap between germline ends came to 18 bases. Looked up from germline, CDR1 is SEHNR and CDR2 is FQNEAQ (reference sequence). There are 17 residues in the CDR3.

The genes are TRBV13 and TRBJ1-3, with a tentative D call TRBD1 (5 bases). Trimming cost V 2 bases and J 2 bases, with 16 bases left between them. The CDR3 runs to 17 residues. Germline V gene data show CDR1 as PRHDT and CDR2 as FYEKMQ (reference sequence). CDR3 nucleotides: TGTGCCAGCAGCTTAACCCAGGCGCTAGGGGCTGGAAACACCATATATTTT. Protein product: CASSLTQALGAGNTIYF.

This rearrangement joins TRBV29-1 to TRBJ1-5; a weak D match, TRBD1 (5 bases). This CDR3 comprises 14 residues. Germline lookup yields CDR1 SQVTM and CDR2 ANQGSEA. Between the trimmed V and J ends, which lost 6 bases and 1 base, there was a span of 13 bases. In DNA form, the CDR3 reads TGCAGCGTAGCCGGGACGGCGAGCAATCAGCCCCAGCATTTT. This sequence encodes CSVAGTASNQPQHF.

This clonotype was observed a few times. The chain couples TRBV9 to TRBJ2-1, with 11 bases aligning to TRBD2. J gave up 7 bases and V 0 bases, and 6 bases lay outside the gene matches. The CDR3 is 16 amino acids. Germline V lookup: CDR1 SGDLS, CDR2 YYNGEE. The CDR3: CASSVEGSGRANEQFF. Here the CDR3 DNA reads TGTGCCAGCAGCGTAGAGGGTAGCGGGAGGGCGAATGAGCAGTTCTTC.

The J gene is TRBJ2-7, the V gene TRBV9, with TRBD2 matching 9 bases. Looked up from germline, CDR1 is SGDLS and CDR2 is YYNGEE. The CDR3 is made up of 13 amino acids. Germline trimming cut 6 bases from V and 7 bases from J; bases unmatched to any gene: 8. CDR3 region: CASTPSGEGEQYF. In DNA, the CDR3 is TGTGCCAGCACCCCTAGCGGGGAGGGGGAGCAGTACTTC.

The chain couples TRBV12-3 or TRBV12-4 to TRBJ2-3, with 8 bases that match TRBD2. The CDR3 has 15 amino acids. The J segment lost 2 bases and the V segment lost 5 bases, leaving 6 bases of the junction unmatched. The CDR3 nucleotides are TGTGCCAGCAGTCAGACTAGCGCCTTCACAGATACGCAGTATTTT. This gives the protein CASSQTSAFTDTQYF.